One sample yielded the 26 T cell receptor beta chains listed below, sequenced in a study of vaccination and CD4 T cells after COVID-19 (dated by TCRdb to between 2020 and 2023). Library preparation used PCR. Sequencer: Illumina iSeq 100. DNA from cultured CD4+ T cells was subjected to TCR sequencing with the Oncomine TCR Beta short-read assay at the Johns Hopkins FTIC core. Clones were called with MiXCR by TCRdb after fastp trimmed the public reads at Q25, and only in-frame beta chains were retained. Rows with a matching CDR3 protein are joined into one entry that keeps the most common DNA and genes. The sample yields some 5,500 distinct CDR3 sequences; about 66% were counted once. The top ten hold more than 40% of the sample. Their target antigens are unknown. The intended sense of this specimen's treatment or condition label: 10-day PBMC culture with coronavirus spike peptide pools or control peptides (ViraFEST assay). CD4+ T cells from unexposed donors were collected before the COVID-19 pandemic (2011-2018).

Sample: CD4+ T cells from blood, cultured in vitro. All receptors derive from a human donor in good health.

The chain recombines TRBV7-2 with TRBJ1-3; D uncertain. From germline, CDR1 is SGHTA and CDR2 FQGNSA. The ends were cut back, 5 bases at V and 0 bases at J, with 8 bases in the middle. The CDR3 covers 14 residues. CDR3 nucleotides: TGTGCCAGCAGCAGAGGTCCCTCTGGAAACACCATATATTTT. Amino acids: CASSRGPSGNTIYF.

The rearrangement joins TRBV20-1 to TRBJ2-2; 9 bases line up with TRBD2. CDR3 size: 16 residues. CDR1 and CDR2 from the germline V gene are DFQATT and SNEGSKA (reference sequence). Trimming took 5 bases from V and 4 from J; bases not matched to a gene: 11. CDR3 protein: CSAPPRSGGPTGELFF. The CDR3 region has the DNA TGCAGTGCTCCACCACGGAGCGGGGGGCCCACCGGGGAGCTGTTTTTT.

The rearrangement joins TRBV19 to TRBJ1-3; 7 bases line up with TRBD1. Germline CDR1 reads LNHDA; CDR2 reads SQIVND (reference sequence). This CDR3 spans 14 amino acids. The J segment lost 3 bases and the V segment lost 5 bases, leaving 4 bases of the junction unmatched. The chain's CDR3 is CASSGTGVGNTIYF. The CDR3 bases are TGTGCCAGTAGTGGCACAGGGGTTGGAAACACCATATATTTT.

The CDR3 loop reads CAVGRGTEAFF. DNA of the CDR3: TGTGCCGTGGGCCGCGGGACTGAAGCTTTCTTT. The gene calls are TRBV30 and TRBJ1-1; no definite D call. Deletions cut 8 bases from V and 5 bases from J, with 12 bases between. From germline, CDR1 is GTSNPN and CDR2 SVGIG (reference sequence). The length of the CDR3 is 11 residues.

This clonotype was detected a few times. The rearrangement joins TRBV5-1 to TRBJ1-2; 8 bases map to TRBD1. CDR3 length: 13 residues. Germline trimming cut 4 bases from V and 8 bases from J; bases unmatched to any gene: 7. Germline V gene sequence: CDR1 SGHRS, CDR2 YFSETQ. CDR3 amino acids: CASSLTGEGGYTF. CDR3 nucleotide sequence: TGCGCCAGCAGCCTGACAGGGGAGGGAGGCTACACCTTC. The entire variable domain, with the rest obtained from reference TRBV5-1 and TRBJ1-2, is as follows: KAGVTQTPRYLIKTRGQQVTLSCSPISGHRSVSWYQQTPGQGLQFLFEYFSETQRNKGNFPGRFSGRQFSNSRSEMNVSTLELGDSALYLCASSLTGEGGYTFGSGTRLTVV.

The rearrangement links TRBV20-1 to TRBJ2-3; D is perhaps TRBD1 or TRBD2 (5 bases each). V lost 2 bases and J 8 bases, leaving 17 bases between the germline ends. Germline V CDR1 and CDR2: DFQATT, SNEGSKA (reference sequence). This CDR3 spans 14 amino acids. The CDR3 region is CSARPIRVGTTQYF. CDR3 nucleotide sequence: TGCAGTGCTAGACCCATCCGGGTGGGGACTACGCAGTATTTT.

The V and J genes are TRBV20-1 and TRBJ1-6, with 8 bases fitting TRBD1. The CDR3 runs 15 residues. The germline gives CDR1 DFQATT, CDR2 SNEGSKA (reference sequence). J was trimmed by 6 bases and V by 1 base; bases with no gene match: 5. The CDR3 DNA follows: TGCAGTGCTAGAGGCAGGGGGCCGCTTAATTCACCCCTCCACTTT. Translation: CSARGRGPLNSPLHF.

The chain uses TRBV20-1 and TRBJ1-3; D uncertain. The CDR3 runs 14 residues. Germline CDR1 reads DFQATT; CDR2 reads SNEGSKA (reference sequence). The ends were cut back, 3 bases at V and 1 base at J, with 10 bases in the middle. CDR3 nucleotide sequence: TGCAGTGCTAGTCACTTTGTTTCTGGAAACACCATATATTTT. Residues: CSASHFVSGNTIYF.

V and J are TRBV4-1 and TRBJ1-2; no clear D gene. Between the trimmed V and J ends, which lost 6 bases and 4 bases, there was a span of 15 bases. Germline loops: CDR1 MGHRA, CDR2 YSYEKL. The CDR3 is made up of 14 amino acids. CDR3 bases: TGCGCCAGCAGACCAGGTCCAGGAGGCTATGGCTACACCTTC. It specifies CASRPGPGGYGYTF.

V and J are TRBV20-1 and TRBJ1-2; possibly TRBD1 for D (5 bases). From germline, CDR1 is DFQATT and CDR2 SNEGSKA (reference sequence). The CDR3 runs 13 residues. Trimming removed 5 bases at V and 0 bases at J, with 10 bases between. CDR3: CSASGTANYGYTF. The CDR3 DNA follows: TGCAGTGCTTCCGGGACCGCTAACTATGGCTACACCTTC.

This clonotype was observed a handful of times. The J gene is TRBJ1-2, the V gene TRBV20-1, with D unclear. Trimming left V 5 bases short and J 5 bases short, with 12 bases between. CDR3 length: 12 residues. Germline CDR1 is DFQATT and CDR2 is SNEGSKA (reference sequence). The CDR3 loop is CSALDGLYGYTF. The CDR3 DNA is TGCAGTGCTCTGGACGGGTTATATGGCTACACCTTC.

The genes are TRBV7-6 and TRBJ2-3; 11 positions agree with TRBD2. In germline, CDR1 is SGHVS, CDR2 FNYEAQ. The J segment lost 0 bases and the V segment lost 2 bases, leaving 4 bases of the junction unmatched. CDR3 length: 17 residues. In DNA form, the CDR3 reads TGTGCCAGCAGCTTAATGGGACTAGCGGAGAGCACAGATACGCAGTATTTT. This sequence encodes CASSLMGLAESTDTQYF.

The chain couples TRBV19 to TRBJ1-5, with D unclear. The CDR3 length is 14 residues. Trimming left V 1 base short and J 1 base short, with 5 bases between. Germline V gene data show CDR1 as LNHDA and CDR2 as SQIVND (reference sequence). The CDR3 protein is CASSIVTSNQPQHF. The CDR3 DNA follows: TGTGCCAGTAGTATAGTAACGAGCAATCAGCCCCAGCATTTT.

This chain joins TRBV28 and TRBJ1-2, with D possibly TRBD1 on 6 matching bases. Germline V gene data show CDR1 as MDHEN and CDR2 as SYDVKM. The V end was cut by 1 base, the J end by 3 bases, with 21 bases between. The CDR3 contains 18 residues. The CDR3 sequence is CASSLLVVLKGGDYGYTF. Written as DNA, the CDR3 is TGTGCCAGCAGTTTATTGGTAGTGCTTAAAGGGGGGGACTATGGCTACACCTTC.

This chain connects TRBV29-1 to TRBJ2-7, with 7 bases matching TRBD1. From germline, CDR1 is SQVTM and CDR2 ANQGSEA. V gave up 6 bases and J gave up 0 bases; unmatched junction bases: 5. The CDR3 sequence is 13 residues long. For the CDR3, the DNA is TGCAGCGTGGAGACAGGGAGCTCCTACGAGCAGTACTTC. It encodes CSVETGSSYEQYF.

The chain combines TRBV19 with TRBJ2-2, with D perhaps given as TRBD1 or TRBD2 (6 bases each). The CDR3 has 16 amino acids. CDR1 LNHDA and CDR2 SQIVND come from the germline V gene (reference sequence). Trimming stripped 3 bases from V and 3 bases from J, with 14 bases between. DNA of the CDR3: TGTGCCAGTAGTATTTTTGGAGGGGGTGACACCGGGGAGCTGTTTTTT. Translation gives CASSIFGGGDTGELFF.

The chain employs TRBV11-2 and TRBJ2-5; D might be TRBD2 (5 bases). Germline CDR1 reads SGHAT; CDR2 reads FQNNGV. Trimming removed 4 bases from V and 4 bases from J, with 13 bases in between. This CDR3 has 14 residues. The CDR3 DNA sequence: TGTGCCAGCAGCTCGGACGGGATTGGAGAGACCCAGTACTTC. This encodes CASSSDGIGETQYF.

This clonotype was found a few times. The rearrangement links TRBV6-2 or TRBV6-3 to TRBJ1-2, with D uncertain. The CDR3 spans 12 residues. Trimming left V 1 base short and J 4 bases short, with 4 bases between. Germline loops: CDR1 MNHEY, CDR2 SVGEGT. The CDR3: CASSYYSYGYTF. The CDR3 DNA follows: TGTGCCAGCAGTTACTACAGCTATGGCTACACCTTC.

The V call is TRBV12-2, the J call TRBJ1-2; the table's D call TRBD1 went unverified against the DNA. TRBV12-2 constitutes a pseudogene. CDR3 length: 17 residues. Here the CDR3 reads CASRSLGIDGGGDGYTF. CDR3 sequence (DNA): TGTGCAAGTCGCTCCCTTGGAATAGATGGGGGGGGGGACGGCTACACCTTC.

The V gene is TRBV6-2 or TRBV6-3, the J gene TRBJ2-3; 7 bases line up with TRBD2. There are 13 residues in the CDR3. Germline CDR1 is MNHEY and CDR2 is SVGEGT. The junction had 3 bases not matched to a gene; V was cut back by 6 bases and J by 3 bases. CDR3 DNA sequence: TGTGCCAGCAGCCGGGACTATACAGATACGCAGTATTTT. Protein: CASSRDYTDTQYF.

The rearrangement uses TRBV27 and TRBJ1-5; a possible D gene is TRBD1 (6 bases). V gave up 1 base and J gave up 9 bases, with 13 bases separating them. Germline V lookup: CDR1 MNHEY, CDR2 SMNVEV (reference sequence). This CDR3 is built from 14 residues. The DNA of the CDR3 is TGTGCCAGCAGTTTATGGGGGGGGCAGCGGCCCCAGCATTTT. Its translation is CASSLWGGQRPQHF.

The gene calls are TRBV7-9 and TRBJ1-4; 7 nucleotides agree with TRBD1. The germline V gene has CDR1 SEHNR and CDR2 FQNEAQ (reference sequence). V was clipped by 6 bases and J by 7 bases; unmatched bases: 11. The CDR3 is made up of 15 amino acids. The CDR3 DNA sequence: TGTGCCAGCAGACCTAAGGACAGGTTGGGTGAAAAACTGTTTTTT. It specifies CASRPKDRLGEKLFF.

For the CDR3, the DNA is TGTGCCAGTAGTATAGATTCGGGCTCGGGGCAGCCCCAGCATTTT. As protein: CASSIDSGSGQPQHF. The chain has TRBV19 and TRBJ1-5; D is uncertain. Trimming left V 0 bases short and J 7 bases short, with 13 bases between. The CDR3 loop spans 15 amino acids. CDR1 is LNHDA and CDR2 is SQIVND in the germline V gene (reference sequence).

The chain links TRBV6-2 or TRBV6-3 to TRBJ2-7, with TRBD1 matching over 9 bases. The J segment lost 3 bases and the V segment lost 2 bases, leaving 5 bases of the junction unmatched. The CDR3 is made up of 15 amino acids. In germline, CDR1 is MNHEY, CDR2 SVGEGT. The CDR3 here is CASSYGTGIFYEQYF. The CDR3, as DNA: TGTGCCAGCAGTTACGGGACAGGGATATTCTACGAGCAGTACTTC.

CDR3 nucleotide sequence: TGTGCCAGCTCACCACTGCGGACTAGCGGCCACGAGACCCAGTACTTC. Translated, it gives CASSPLRTSGHETQYF. V gene TRBV18 combines with J gene TRBJ2-5; 10 bases fit TRBD2. Trimming cost V 1 base and J 5 bases; bases outside gene matches: 7. The CDR3 length is 16 residues. Germline V gene data show CDR1 as KGHSH and CDR2 as LQKENI.

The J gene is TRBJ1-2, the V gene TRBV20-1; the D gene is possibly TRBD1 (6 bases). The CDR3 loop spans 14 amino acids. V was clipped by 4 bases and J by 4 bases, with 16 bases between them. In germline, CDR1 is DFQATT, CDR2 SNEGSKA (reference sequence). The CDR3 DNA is TGCAGTGCTACCTCCCCAGGGGAAGTCTATGGCTACACCTTC. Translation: CSATSPGEVYGYTF.